This TCR beta chain was recorded in a study of T cells in localized non-small cell lung cancer. Assay used: immunoSEQ multiplex PCR; TCRdb lists only in-frame clones, some missing. The table lists around 83,000 clones, around 90% of them singletons. Trimming cost V 5 bases and J 5 bases, with 18 bases left between them. This CDR3 has 16 amino acids. The germline CDR1 and CDR2 sequences are SGHTA and FQGNSA. The source of this sequence is a man between 40 and 69 years old with stage I squamous cell lung carcinoma. The sample here was peripheral blood, taken before any cancer treatment. The chain employs TRBV7-2 and TRBJ2-2; TRBD1 or TRBD2 may be the D gene (5 bases each). CDR3 protein: CASSPSPGKTTGELFF. CDR3 nucleotides: TGTGCCAGCAGCCCTAGCCCAGGGAAGACGACCGGGGAGCTGTTTTTT.